Below are 31 T cell receptor beta chains sequenced from a single sample in a study of CD4 T cells in relation to SARS-CoV-2 and coronaviruses. Their antigens remain unidentified. Some clones are missing from TCRdb's copy, which holds only in-frame ones; the method was immunoSEQ multiplex PCR. The data hold tens of thousands of clones, with 77% observed a single time. Sequencing used memory CD4+ T cells from PBMCs, cultured in vitro. The source of these receptors is an adult with COVID-19.

The V and J genes are TRBV7-8 and TRBJ2-5; 7 bases agree with TRBD1. CDR3 size: 15 residues. V was clipped by 4 bases and J by 2 bases; unmatched bases: 7. CDR1 is SGHVS and CDR2 is FQNEAQ in the germline V gene. CDR3 nucleotide sequence: TGTGCCAGCAGCTCATCCCGGGGACAGCAAGAGACCCAGTACTTC. It codes for CASSSSRGQQETQYF.

This clone appeared a single time. This chain joins TRBV29-1 and TRBJ2-1; D remains ambiguous. The CDR3 loop spans 13 amino acids. Germline V gene sequence: CDR1 SQVTM, CDR2 ANQGSEA. The V end lost 6 bases, the J end lost 0 bases, and 9 bases lay between the germline ends. The CDR3 sequence: CSVSRGSYNEQFF. The DNA of the CDR3 is TGCAGCGTCTCACGAGGCTCCTACAATGAGCAGTTCTTC.

The CDR3 sequence is CASSSWTGGGGYTF. For the CDR3, the DNA is TGTGCCAGCAGTTCTTGGACAGGGGGTGGCGGCTACACCTTC. V is TRBV27 and J is TRBJ1-2; TRBD1 agrees at 10 bases. The CDR3 loop spans 14 amino acids. With V trimmed by 4 bases and J by 8 bases, 7 bases remained unmatched. The germline gives CDR1 MNHEY, CDR2 SMNVEV (reference sequence).

This sequence joins TRBV11-2 and TRBJ2-1; 8 positions agree with TRBD2. The CDR3 runs 15 residues. Per the germline V gene, CDR1 is SGHAT and CDR2 is FQNNGV. The V and J ends lost 5 bases and 7 bases, in that order; junction bases with no gene match: 10. The CDR3 bases are TGTGCCAGCAGCCAACAAGCGGGGGCCTGGAATGAGCAGTTCTTC. Translating gives CASSQQAGAWNEQFF.

V gene TRBV6-1 combines with J gene TRBJ2-7; D possibly matches TRBD1 or TRBD2 (6 bases each). CDR1 is MNHNS, CDR2 SASEGT, per germline. This CDR3 is 14 amino acids long. Trimming took 2 bases from V and 0 from J, leaving 8 bases between them. The CDR3 nucleotides read TGTGCCAGCAGTGAAAGGGGGGACTCCTACGAGCAGTACTTC. Amino acid sequence: CASSERGDSYEQYF.

The V gene is TRBV11-2, the J gene TRBJ2-1; D might be TRBD1 (6 bases). This CDR3 comprises 14 residues. Per the germline V gene, CDR1 is SGHAT and CDR2 is FQNNGV. V lost 2 bases and J 5 bases, leaving 10 bases between the germline ends. As DNA, the CDR3 is TGTGCCAGCAGCTTACGGACAGATCACAATGAGCAGTTCTTC. Amino acid sequence: CASSLRTDHNEQFF. Full variable domain (rest looked up from reference TRBV11-2 and TRBJ2-1): EAGVAQSPRYKIIEKRQSVAFWCNPISGHATLYWYQQILGQGPKLLIQFQNNGVVDDSQLPKDRFSAERLKGVDSTLKIQPAKLEDSAVYLCASSLRTDHNEQFFGPGTRLTVL.

This clone was detected only a few times. The rearrangement uses TRBV6-2 or TRBV6-3 and TRBJ1-5; D call uncertain. CDR3 size: 15 residues. Looked up from germline, CDR1 is MNHEY and CDR2 is SVGEGT. V shed 0 bases and J shed 0 bases, with 6 bases lying between them. CDR3 sequence: CASSYSYASNQPQHF. As DNA, the CDR3 is TGTGCCAGCAGTTACTCATACGCTAGCAATCAGCCCCAGCATTTT.

The chain uses TRBV3-1 (or the pseudogene TRBV3-2) and TRBJ1-2; D remains ambiguous. Germline V CDR1 and CDR2: LGHDT, YNNKEL (reference sequence). The CDR3 contains 16 residues. Trimming took 0 bases from V and 5 from J, leaving 16 bases between them. The CDR3 protein is CASSQEHKVGLYGYTF. Written as DNA, the CDR3 is TGTGCCAGCAGCCAAGAACACAAAGTTGGACTTTATGGCTACACCTTC.

This clone has more than one count but fewer than ten. The chain uses TRBV2 and TRBJ1-1; D uncertain. The CDR3 extends over 13 amino acids. Germline V gene lookup returns CDR1 SNHLY and CDR2 FYNNEI. The germline V and J ends were trimmed by 0 bases and 6 bases, with 8 bases remaining between them. The CDR3 spells CASSEAGIAEAFF. CDR3 in DNA: TGTGCCAGCAGTGAAGCTGGAATTGCTGAAGCTTTCTTT.

V gene TRBV29-1 combines with J gene TRBJ2-1; a weak D match, TRBD2 (5 bases). Germline V CDR1 and CDR2: SQVTM, ANQGSEA. CDR3 length: 14 residues. V lost 7 bases to trimming and J lost 9 bases, with 22 bases between them. Here the CDR3 reads CSARLRGGRSEQFF. Written as DNA, the CDR3 is TGCAGCGCGCGCCTCCGGGGTGGAAGGAGTGAGCAGTTCTTC.

This clone has only a few counts. The chain links TRBV7-9 to TRBJ2-2; the D is unclear. In germline, CDR1 is SEHNR, CDR2 FQNEAQ (reference sequence). The V end lost 6 bases, the J end lost 2 bases, and 13 bases lay between the germline ends. CDR3 size: 15 residues. This CDR3 reads CASRDRVSNTGELFF. For the CDR3, the DNA is TGTGCCAGCAGAGACCGGGTCTCCAACACCGGGGAGCTGTTTTTT.

V gene TRBV7-2 combines with J gene TRBJ2-5, with 11 bases fitting TRBD2. V was pared by 5 bases and J by 3 bases, with 5 bases of the junction left unmatched. Germline values: CDR1 SGHTA, CDR2 FQGNSA. The CDR3 has 15 amino acids. The CDR3: CASSRLAGTEETQYF. Here the CDR3 DNA reads TGTGCCAGCAGCAGACTAGCGGGAACAGAAGAGACCCAGTACTTC.

The chain combines TRBV7-9 with TRBJ2-7; TRBD2 matches at 8 bases. The CDR3 is 14 residues long. The germline CDR1 and CDR2 sequences are SEHNR and FQNEAQ (reference sequence). CDR3 in DNA: TGTGTAGTAGGTGGACGGGAGGGACCTTACGAGCAGTACTTC. This encodes CVVGGREGPYEQYF.

V usage is TRBV5-6 and J usage is TRBJ2-3; D is possibly TRBD2 (6 bases). Germline V gene sequence: CDR1 SGHDT, CDR2 YYEEEE. The CDR3 consists of 16 residues. Trimming removed 4 bases from V and 3 bases from J, with 18 bases in between. The CDR3 nucleotides are TGTGCCAGCAGCCCCCCGGGGGTGGGAGAGACAGATACGCAGTATTTT. This translates into CASSPPGVGETDTQYF.

The chain carries TRBV3-1 (or the pseudogene TRBV3-2) and TRBJ2-1, with 11 bases aligning to TRBD2. V gave up 6 bases and J gave up 6 bases; unmatched junction bases: 7. The CDR3 length is 15 residues. Germline lookup yields CDR1 LGHDT and CDR2 YNNKEL (reference sequence). The CDR3 loop is CASSPLAGGTNEQFF. CDR3 sequence (DNA): TGTGCCAGCAGTCCGCTAGCGGGAGGAACCAATGAGCAGTTCTTC.

This chain links TRBV5-1 with TRBJ1-2; 9 bases map to TRBD1. Trimming cost V 4 bases and J 6 bases; bases outside gene matches: 4. The length of the CDR3 is 13 residues. The germline V gene encodes CDR1 SGHRS and CDR2 YFSETQ. DNA of the CDR3: TGCGCCAGCAGCGCTGGGACAGGGCATGGCTACACCTTC. Residues: CASSAGTGHGYTF. Looking up the rest from reference TRBV5-1 and TRBJ1-2 gives the full variable domain: KAGVTQTPRYLIKTRGQQVTLSCSPISGHRSVSWYQQTPGQGLQFLFEYFSETQRNKGNFPGRFSGRQFSNSRSEMNVSTLELGDSALYLCASSAGTGHGYTFGSGTRLTVV.

This clone was observed once. V and J are TRBV25-1 and TRBJ1-4; D perhaps matches TRBD1 (6 bases). V was pared by 7 bases and J by 7 bases, with 16 bases between. Per the germline V gene, CDR1 is MGHDK and CDR2 is SYGVNS. CDR3 length: 14 residues. CDR3 in amino acids: CASTTTGAGEKLFF. The CDR3, as DNA: TGTGCCAGCACCACGACGGGGGCAGGTGAAAAACTGTTTTTT.

J is TRBJ1-5 and V is TRBV2, with D tentatively TRBD1 (6 bases). Between the trimmed V and J ends, which lost 2 bases and 11 bases, there was a span of 19 bases. Germline V gene lookup returns CDR1 SNHLY and CDR2 FYNNEI. This CDR3 has 15 amino acids. CDR3 nucleotides: TGTGCCAGCAGTGAACGGCGGGGGGGGGCCCCGGCCCAGCATTTT. It yields the protein CASSERRGGAPAQHF.

Only one count was recorded for this clone. The rearrangement joins TRBV11-2 to TRBJ1-6; 9 positions match TRBD1. V dropped 9 bases and J dropped 1; count of bases not matched to a gene: 7. Germline V CDR1 and CDR2: SGHAT, FQNNGV. The CDR3 length is 16 residues. DNA for the CDR3: TGTGCCAGTAAGCGGGACAGGGAGTCCTATAATTCACCCCTCCACTTT. It codes for CASKRDRESYNSPLHF.

The chain carries TRBV2 and TRBJ2-2; D not certain. The CDR3 is 12 residues long. V was pared by 6 bases and J by 6 bases, with 8 bases between. CDR1 is SNHLY and CDR2 is FYNNEI in the germline V gene. The CDR3 sequence is CASSPVAGELFF. The CDR3 DNA is TGTGCCAGCAGCCCGGTGGCCGGGGAGCTGTTTTTT.

The chain combines TRBV19 with TRBJ1-5, with D maybe TRBD1 (5 bases). Germline V gives CDR1 LNHDA, CDR2 SQIVND (reference sequence). The CDR3 runs 18 residues. Between the trimmed V and J ends, which lost 5 bases and 1 base, there was a span of 21 bases. The CDR3 nucleotides read TGTGCCAGTAGTCGGCAGGGCGCCGTTCTTTGGAGCAATCAGCCCCAGCATTTT. Encoded protein: CASSRQGAVLWSNQPQHF.

The V and J genes are TRBV28 and TRBJ2-1; D is perhaps TRBD1 or TRBD2 (5 bases each). With 8 bases removed from V and 3 bases from J, the gap between germline ends came to 14 bases. The CDR3 has 14 amino acids. Germline assignment: CDR1 MDHEN and CDR2 SYDVKM. DNA for the CDR3: TGTGCCAGCTCTCCCGGGACCGGCTACAATGAGCAGTTCTTC. Its protein is CASSPGTGYNEQFF.

This chain connects TRBV7-3 to TRBJ2-3, with TRBD2 matching over 8 bases. After removal of 3 bases from V and 4 bases from J, the junction contained 6 bases not matched to a gene. Germline V gene data show CDR1 as SGHTA and CDR2 as FQGTGA. The CDR3 totals 15 residues. CDR3 residues: CASSFRGLVSDTQYF. The CDR3 coding sequence is TGTGCCAGCAGCTTTCGGGGACTAGTTTCAGATACGCAGTATTTT.

CDR3: CASSTRDGTGFYGYTF. DNA of the CDR3: TGTGCCAGTAGTACGAGAGACGGGACAGGGTTCTATGGCTACACCTTC. The chain has TRBV19 and TRBJ1-2; 9 nucleotides line up with TRBD1. This CDR3 is built from 16 residues. The V gene end was trimmed by 4 bases and the J gene end by 4 bases; junction bases not matched to a gene: 10. Germline assignment: CDR1 LNHDA and CDR2 SQIVND (reference sequence).

This chain links TRBV14 with TRBJ1-5, with D unclear. V was shortened by 4 bases and J by 4 bases, with 17 bases between the two germline ends. Germline CDR1 is SGHDN and CDR2 is FVKESK. The CDR3 covers 16 residues. The CDR3 DNA sequence: TGTGCCAGCAGCCCTCCCTGCAAGGGTAGGAATCAGCCCCAGCATTTT. It encodes CASSPPCKGRNQPQHF.

This clone has only a few counts. This chain links TRBV7-9 with TRBJ2-7; no clear D. CDR3 size: 14 residues. Germline-derived CDR1 and CDR2 are SEHNR and FQNEAQ (reference sequence). Deletions cut 5 bases from V and 7 bases from J, with 18 bases between. CDR3 in amino acids: CASSQSDPPWEQYF. In DNA form, the CDR3 reads TGTGCCAGCAGCCAATCTGACCCCCCCTGGGAGCAGTACTTC.

This rearrangement joins TRBV30 to TRBJ2-7; 7 bases agree with TRBD1. Germline values: CDR1 GTSNPN, CDR2 SVGIG (reference sequence). CDR3 length equals 13 residues. The J segment lost 2 bases and the V segment lost 2 bases, leaving 3 bases of the junction unmatched. The CDR3 reads CAWSRQGTYEQYF. The DNA of the CDR3 is TGTGCCTGGAGTCGACAGGGAACCTACGAGCAGTACTTC.

The chain couples TRBV6-5 to TRBJ2-5; 10 bases agree with TRBD1. This CDR3 contains 14 residues. Germline V CDR1 and CDR2: MNHEY, SVGAGI. V gave up 6 bases and J gave up 7 bases; unmatched junction bases: 8. The CDR3 DNA sequence: TGTGCCAGCAGGGGACAGGGGTTTTTCGGGACCCAGTACTTC. Protein: CASRGQGFFGTQYF.

The V and J genes are TRBV10-3 and TRBJ1-6; D might be TRBD1 (5 bases). CDR1 ENHRY and CDR2 SYGVKD come from the germline V gene. The length of the CDR3 is 16 residues. V lost 10 bases, J lost 6 bases, and 22 bases lay in between. For the CDR3, the DNA is TGTGCCAGAACCCTGGGACTACCCAATTTTAATTCACCCCTCCACTTT. Amino acid sequence: CARTLGLPNFNSPLHF.

The chain recombines TRBV29-1 with TRBJ2-7; TRBD2 matches 7 bases. The CDR3 extends over 13 amino acids. The trim removed 7 bases at V and 5 bases at J, leaving 11 bases unmatched. Germline V gene sequence: CDR1 SQVTM, CDR2 ANQGSEA. CDR3 loop: CSATGGPRDEQYF. As DNA, the CDR3 is TGCAGCGCCACGGGAGGCCCTCGGGACGAGCAGTACTTC.

The rearrangement joins TRBV5-4 to TRBJ2-2, with TRBD2 matching 8 bases. CDR3 length equals 17 residues. Per the germline V gene, CDR1 is SGHNT and CDR2 is YYREEE (reference sequence). Losses at the gene ends were 2 bases for V and 0 bases for J; bases not matched to a gene: 6. The CDR3 DNA is TGTGCCAGCAGCTTAAATGGGGGACTAGCGAACACCGGGGAGCTGTTTTTT. It specifies CASSLNGGLANTGELFF.